This record concerns one T cell receptor beta chain sequence. Its antigen is unknown. The data belong to a study of OX40 agonist ivuxolimab in advanced cancers. Whole-study context: Two cutaneous melanoma patients and one hepatocellular carcinoma patient, three in all, had partial responses.

Overall study results and limits: Researchers report that CD8+ T cells had, on average, more expanded clones than CD4+. Part of the nonresponder group also had normalized T-cell clonal expansion that was low.

CDR3 length: 14 amino acids. V lost 1 base and J 3 bases, leaving 10 bases between the germline ends. Germline loops: CDR1 SGHDT, CDR2 YYEEEE. Data came from immunoSEQ multiplex PCR; TCRdb stores just in-frame clones and leaves some out. The sample contains roughly 120,000 clones, around 92% of which appear only once. Autoimmune disease history or systemic immunosuppression was exclusionary. Sequenced material: CD4+ or CD8+ T cells sorted from blood, taken in a trial of the OX40 agonist ivuxolimab. This sequence was found in an adult with an advanced solid tumor such as melanoma, head and neck, liver or kidney cancer. J is TRBJ1-1 and V is TRBV5-6, with D possibly TRBD1 on 5 matching bases. CDR3 DNA: TGTGCCAGCAGCTTGATTGGGGGGGACACTGAAGCTTTCTTT. Its protein product is CASSLIGGDTEAFF.